Ten or more counts support the clone carrying this T cell receptor beta chain. Its antigen remains unidentified. Libraries of TCR beta came from quantitative 5'-RACE with molecular barcodes. TCRdb re-analysed the 5' RACE reads in MiXCR, keeping a single row per CDR3 protein. The data show approximately 520,000 distinct CDR3 sequences, roughly 5.2% seen once. Germline-derived CDR1 and CDR2 are SGHAT and FQNNGV. V was pared by 4 bases and J by 10 bases, with 17 bases between. The CDR3 contains 15 residues. This specimen belongs to a study of CD8 T cells in ankylosing spondylitis. Study results and limitations: A motif in TCR beta, a set of eight or nine highly homologous variants, appeared characteristic of ankylosing spondylitis blood. According to the report, clones linked to the disease were significantly enriched in matched synovial fluid samples taken from ankylosing spondylitis patients. Some of these motif variants have turned up before, in reports on reactive arthritis synovial fluid and blood. Clones linked to disease, bearing a CD8+ phenotype, were relatively rare in peripheral blood.

This TCR came from a male donor with ankylosing spondylitis. V usage is TRBV11-2 and J usage is TRBJ1-6, with D perhaps TRBD1 (5 bases). The source material was blood, either unsorted or a sorted T cell fraction (not recorded which). The CDR3 here is CASSWGLVEGSPLHF. CDR3 bases: TGTGCCAGCAGCTGGGGACTGGTCGAGGGGTCACCCCTCCACTTT.